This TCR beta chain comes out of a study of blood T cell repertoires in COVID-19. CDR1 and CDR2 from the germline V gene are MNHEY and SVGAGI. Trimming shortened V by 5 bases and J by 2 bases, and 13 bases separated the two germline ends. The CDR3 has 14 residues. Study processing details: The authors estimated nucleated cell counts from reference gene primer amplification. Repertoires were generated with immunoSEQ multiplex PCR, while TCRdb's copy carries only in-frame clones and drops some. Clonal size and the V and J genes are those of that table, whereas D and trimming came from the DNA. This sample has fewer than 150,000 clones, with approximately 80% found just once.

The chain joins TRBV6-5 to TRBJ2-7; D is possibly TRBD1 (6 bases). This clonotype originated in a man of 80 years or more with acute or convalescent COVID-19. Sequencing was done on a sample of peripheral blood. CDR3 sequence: CASSSGGRAYEQYF. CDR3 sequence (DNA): TGTGCCAGCAGTAGTGGGGGCAGGGCCTACGAGCAGTACTTC.